A selection of T cell receptor beta chains follows, all from one sample in a study of blood T cell repertoires in COVID-19. The method was immunoSEQ multiplex PCR; TCRdb's version includes in-frame clones alone and lacks a portion of them. This table has 350,000 to 550,000 clones, more than 85% appearing once. Sequenced sample: peripheral blood. These receptors originate from a woman aged 30 to 39 with acute or convalescent COVID-19. Each CDR3 is given with its conserved first and last residue. A D gene is named only where the DNA matches it firmly. Rows give clone size only sometimes, using once, few, many, or a class for an expanded clone.

j_call clone_size d_call v_call cdr3_aa cdr3_nt
TRBJ1-1 - - TRBV27 CASSQLQGTEAFF TGTGCCAGCAGCCAATTACAGGGTACTGAAGCTTTCTTT
TRBJ2-5 - - TRBV9 CASSPRGARQETQYF TGTGCCAGCAGCCCCCGGGGGGCTAGACAAGAGACCCAGTACTTC
TRBJ2-3 - - TRBV7-3 CASSPFSTDTQYF TGTGCCAGCAGCCCCTTCAGCACAGATACGCAGTATTTT
TRBJ2-3 - - TRBV6-5 CASRSVSDTQYF TGTGCCAGCAGGTCTGTCTCAGATACGCAGTATTTT
TRBJ2-5 - TRBD2 TRBV3-1/TRBV3-2 CASSKLRRGGRETQYF TGTGCCAGCAGCAAGTTACGACGGGGGGGCCGAGAGACCCAGTACTTC
TRBJ2-3 - - TRBV6-1 CASSEDWPDTQYF TGTGCCAGCAGTGAAGATTGGCCAGATACGCAGTATTTT
TRBJ2-5 once - TRBV4-2 CASSQEEGGPLETQYF TGTGCCAGCAGCCAAGAAGAGGGGGGGCCATTAGAGACCCAGTACTTC
TRBJ2-3 - - TRBV6-1 CASSERGRVTDTQYF TGTGCCAGCAGTGAAAGGGGCAGGGTGACAGATACGCAGTATTTT
TRBJ2-7 - TRBD1 TRBV4-1 CASSQGPGQGIFEQYF TGCGCCAGCAGCCAAGGGCCGGGACAGGGGATATTCGAGCAGTACTTC
TRBJ1-4 - - TRBV29-1 CSGGDRSGEKLFF TGCAGCGGGGGCGACAGGTCTGGTGAAAAACTGTTTTTT
TRBJ2-2 - TRBD1 TRBV29-1 CSVEGGDRHTGELFF TGCAGCGTTGAAGGAGGGGACAGACACACCGGGGAGCTGTTTTTT
TRBJ2-7 - - TRBV5-1 CASSLGLDAYEQYF TGCGCCAGCAGCTTGGGACTAGATGCCTACGAGCAGTACTTC
TRBJ2-3 - - TRBV7-2 CASSLLEDTQYF TGTGCCAGCAGCTTACTTGAGGATACGCAGTATTTT
TRBJ2-5 - TRBD2 TRBV5-4 CASSTGTSGGPETQYF TGTGCCAGCAGCACCGGGACTAGCGGGGGCCCAGAGACCCAGTACTTC
TRBJ1-1 few TRBD1 TRBV11-2 CASSSLDRGITEAFF TGTGCCAGCAGCTCCCTGGACAGGGGGATAACTGAAGCTTTCTTT
TRBJ2-3 once TRBD2 TRBV15 CATSEGKRGGWDTQYF TGTGCCACCAGCGAAGGAAAGCGGGGGGGCTGGGATACGCAGTATTTT
TRBJ2-3 - - TRBV27 CASSPRWLGVTDTQYF TGTGCCAGCAGTCCCCGGTGGCTAGGAGTCACAGATACGCAGTATTTT
TRBJ2-5 - - TRBV12-5 CASAKGDMYQETQYF TGTGCTAGTGCCAAGGGGGACATGTACCAAGAGACCCAGTACTTC
TRBJ1-2 few - TRBV5-1 CASKRDVGREGYTF TGCGCCAGCAAGAGGGACGTGGGTCGGGAGGGCTACACCTTC
TRBJ2-6 - TRBD2 TRBV30 CAWAAGAGANVLTF TGTGCCTGGGCAGCGGGGGCTGGGGCCAACGTCCTGACTTTC
TRBJ1-2 - TRBD1 TRBV3-1/TRBV3-2 CASSQGQGGGYTF TGTGCCAGCAGCCAGGGACAGGGTGGTGGCTACACCTTC
TRBJ1-5 - - TRBV5-1 CASSPTGNVNQPQHF TGCGCCAGCAGCCCTACAGGGAACGTGAATCAGCCCCAGCATTTT
TRBJ2-5 - - TRBV9 CASSADSRKETQYF TGTGCCAGCAGCGCGGACAGTAGGAAGGAGACCCAGTACTTC
TRBJ2-5 - TRBD2 TRBV11-2 CASSLGSGVQETQYF TGTGCCAGCAGCTTGGGCAGCGGGGTTCAAGAGACCCAGTACTTC
TRBJ1-2 once - TRBV6-1 CASSDTGDNYGYTF TGTGCCAGCAGTGACACAGGTGATAACTATGGCTACACCTTC
TRBJ2-1 - - TRBV11-2 CASSLEAGTLNEQFF TGTGCCAGCAGCTTAGAGGCAGGAACGTTGAATGAGCAGTTCTTC
TRBJ1-6 - - TRBV2 CASSEAGLTGSPLHF TGTGCCAGCAGTGAAGCAGGTCTCACAGGTTCACCCCTCCACTTT
TRBJ1-6 - - TRBV14 CASSQDRGPLHF TGTGCCAGCAGCCAAGATCGGGGACCCCTCCACTTT
TRBJ1-3 - - TRBV28 CASSLLRSIVRGNTIYF TGTGCCAGCAGTTTATTGCGGAGTATCGTGAGGGGAAACACCATATATTTT
TRBJ2-3 - TRBD2 TRBV5-1 CASSLRTSGGPVDTQYF TGCGCCAGCAGCCTTCGGACTAGCGGGGGCCCGGTGGATACGCAGTATTTT
TRBJ2-7 - - TRBV12-5 CASGLGPGAYEQYF TGTGCTAGTGGTTTGGGGCCGGGTGCCTACGAGCAGTACTTC
TRBJ2-7 - TRBD2 TRBV5-1 CASSRGTSGGAERLEQYF TGCGCCAGCAGCCGCGGGACTAGCGGGGGGGCAGAGCGTCTCGAGCAGTACTTC
TRBJ2-5 - TRBD1 TRBV15 CATSRGSQGAARETQYF TGTGCCACCAGCAGAGGGTCTCAGGGGGCAGCTCGAGAGACCCAGTACTTC